These T cell receptor beta chains were read from a single sample in a study of T cell responses to AZD1222 COVID-19 vaccine. The assay was immunoSEQ multiplex PCR, and TCRdb's table has in-frame clones only and misses some. The profile shows some 160,000 clones, 80% to 95% of them singletons. This specimen consisted of peripheral blood, obtained on day 0 of AZD1222 vaccination. The receptors were sampled from an adult in good health. Both conserved end residues are part of each CDR3. The D gene is left open where the match is weak. Clone size is stated in some rows and not others, as once, few, many or a class when expanded.

- TRBJ2-2 TRBV7-7 - CASSPGFANTGELFF TGTGCTAGCAGCCCCGGGTTCGCGAACACCGGGGAGCTGTTTTTT
TRBD1 TRBJ2-1 TRBV2 - CASSEGQGENNEQFF TGTGCCAGCAGTGAGGGACAGGGGGAGAACAATGAGCAGTTCTTC
- TRBJ1-2 TRBV7-3 - CASSFGQGEGYTF TGTGCCAGCAGCTTTGGCCAGGGTGAGGGCTACACCTTC
- TRBJ1-5 TRBV7-8 - CASSFFLGDQPQHF TGTGCCAGCAGCTTCTTCTTGGGGGATCAGCCCCAGCATTTT
TRBD1 TRBJ1-5 TRBV10-3 - CAISERAPRDRGLQPQHF TGTGCCATCAGTGAAAGGGCCCCCCGGGACAGGGGGCTTCAGCCCCAGCATTTT
TRBD1 TRBJ1-2 TRBV10-3 once CATWTGEEDGYTF TGTGCCACCTGGACAGGGGAAGAAGATGGCTACACCTTC
- TRBJ2-1 TRBV5-4 once CASSRDSSSYNEQFF TGTGCCAGCAGCCGGGACTCTAGCTCCTACAATGAGCAGTTCTTC
- TRBJ2-1 TRBV11-3 - CASSDYRDPPHDEQFF TGTGCCAGCAGCGATTACCGGGACCCGCCCCACGATGAGCAGTTCTTC
- TRBJ2-2 TRBV5-1 - CASSLVSTGELFF TGCGCCAGCAGCTTGGTTTCCACCGGGGAGCTGTTTTTT
TRBD1 TRBJ2-7 TRBV4-3 - CASSHSGRGYEQYF TGCGCCAGCAGCCATTCTGGCAGGGGGTACGAGCAGTACTTC
- TRBJ1-2 TRBV5-6 - CASSSAAPGYTF TGTGCCAGCAGCTCGGCAGCCCCAGGCTACACCTTC
- TRBJ2-2 TRBV7-3 - CASSLSRLGGNGELFF TGTGCCAGCAGCTTAAGTCGACTAGGAGGGAACGGGGAGCTGTTTTTT
TRBD2 TRBJ2-7 TRBV5-1 - CASSLALAGMYEQYF TGCGCCAGCAGCTTGGCCCTAGCGGGCATGTACGAGCAGTACTTC
- TRBJ1-1 TRBV11-3 - CASSKTVNTEAFF TGTGCCAGCAGTAAAACAGTGAACACTGAAGCTTTCTTT
- TRBJ1-4 TRBV5-5 - CASVDQRATNEKLFF TGTGCCAGCGTCGACCAGAGGGCAACTAATGAAAAACTGTTTTTT
TRBD2 TRBJ2-7 TRBV18 - CASSRMLSGRIGEQYF TGTGCCAGTTCCAGGATGCTTAGCGGGAGGATAGGGGAGCAGTACTTC
- TRBJ1-1 TRBV9 - CASSVSGVTEAFF TGTGCCAGCAGCGTCTCAGGGGTTACTGAAGCTTTCTTT
- TRBJ1-5 TRBV15 - CATGSGGYQPQHF TGTGCCACCGGATCCGGGGGGTATCAGCCCCAGCATTTT
- TRBJ1-1 TRBV27 - CASSLLGENTEAFF TGTGCCAGCAGTTTACTTGGGGAGAACACTGAAGCTTTCTTT
- TRBJ2-3 TRBV9 - CASSVEPTWGDTQYF TGTGCCAGCAGCGTAGAGCCAACCTGGGGAGATACGCAGTATTTT
TRBD1 TRBJ2-5 TRBV23-1 - CASRTGGMRETQYF TGCGCCAGCAGGACAGGGGGCATGAGGGAGACCCAGTACTTC
- TRBJ2-7 TRBV2 - CASSEGGYEQYF TGTGCCAGCAGTGAGGGGGGATACGAGCAGTACTTC